The clone carrying this T cell receptor beta chain was found many times. Antigen specificity is unknown. These data come from a study of T-cell reconstitution after alpha-beta-depleted transplantation in children. Germline V gives CDR1 SGHAT, CDR2 FQNNGV. V was shortened by 1 base and J by 0 bases, with 19 bases between the two germline ends. The CDR3 runs 19 residues. During its preparation, the TCRbeta library received unique molecular identifiers. TCRdb re-called the PCR reads through MiXCR, storing one row per CDR3 protein. The data contain about 200,000 distinct CDR3 sequences, about 6% of them singletons. Study-wide results and caveats: Several hundred rapidly expanded clones from non-depleted graft cells reportedly supplied alpha-beta T cells about two months post-transplant.

This receptor was taken from a girl under three years old with combined immunodeficiency, due to receive a stem cell transplant. Sequencing was performed on PBMCs, taken before TCRalphabeta/CD19-depleted stem cell transplant. The chain recombines TRBV11-2 with TRBJ2-1, with a weak D call TRBD1 (6 bases). The DNA for the CDR3 is TGTGCCAGCAGCTTAGTTTGGCGCGTGGGGGCTAGCTCCTACAATGAGCAGTTCTTC. Translation gives CASSLVWRVGASSYNEQFF.